This T cell receptor (beta chain) comes out of a study of T-cell memory formation after mild COVID-19. General observations from the study: Among clones peaking at day 37 in the second wave, SARS-CoV-2 specificity remained unconfirmed.

It was 5'RACE with constant-segment primers that produced the TCR alpha and TCR beta cDNA libraries, which carried sample barcodes and UMIs. TCRdb ran MiXCR on the 5' RACE reads and lists one entry per CDR3 protein. The sample records some 68,000 distinct CDR3 sequences, approximately 15% being singletons. Remarks on this clonotype: Its antigen is currently unknown.

The CDR3 covers 14 residues. Germline CDR1 reads KGHDR; CDR2 reads SFDVKD. V was trimmed by 2 bases and J by 11 bases, leaving 17 bases between them. The J gene is TRBJ1-1, the V gene TRBV24-1, with D possibly matching TRBD1 (5 bases). This clonotype was obtained from an adult woman who had mild COVID-19 (a few samples of this study predate the infection). Cell type and time point are not known. Sequenced sample: PBMCs or a T cell subset sorted from them (not recorded which). The CDR3 spells CATSDSGRTFGAFF. DNA of the CDR3: TGTGCCACCAGTGATTCAGGGAGGACCTTTGGTGCTTTCTTT.